Shown below are 20 T cell receptor beta chains from a single sample sequenced in a study of cytomegalovirus exposure and HLA in healthy donors. In the PCR, 60 Vbeta and 13 Jbeta primers were used. Sequencing was performed with immunoSEQ multiplex PCR; in TCRdb, only in-frame clones are kept and a portion is missing. The data show roughly 100,000 clones, around 77% seen once. The source material was PBMCs. Every receptor here comes from a male donor in good health and CMV-seropositive.

Only a few counts were recorded for this clone. The rearrangement uses TRBV7-9 and TRBJ2-3; tentative D call: TRBD1 (5 bases). CDR1 SEHNR and CDR2 FQNEAQ come from the germline V gene (reference sequence). This CDR3 spans 15 amino acids. V was cut by 5 bases and J by 3 bases, with 15 bases left in between. This CDR3 is CASSEGVFGTDTQYF. CDR3 DNA: TGTGCCAGCAGCGAAGGGGTGTTCGGGACAGATACGCAGTATTTT.

The rearrangement links TRBV29-1 to TRBJ1-1, with D hard to call. Trimming removed 3 bases at V and 5 bases at J, with 7 bases between. The CDR3 spans 11 residues. Per the germline V gene, CDR1 is SQVTM and CDR2 is ANQGSEA. CDR3 coding DNA: TGCAGCGTTGAGACCGGGACTGAAGCTTTCTTT. This encodes CSVETGTEAFF.

In DNA form, the CDR3 reads TGTGCCACCCCGCGGGTGGGCTACGAGCAGTACTTC. Protein product: CATPRVGYEQYF. The chain employs TRBV6-4 and TRBJ2-5; possibly TRBD2 for D (5 bases). The DNA matches TRBJ2-7 better at its end, which makes the J call doubtful. Germline lookup yields CDR1 MRHNA and CDR2 SNTAGT. The CDR3 spans 12 residues.

The chain couples TRBV7-2 to TRBJ1-5; 9 nucleotides match TRBD1. The CDR3 is 16 amino acids. Unmatched junction bases numbered 9, after V lost 4 bases and J lost 5 bases. The germline gives CDR1 SGHTA, CDR2 FQGNSA. CDR3 DNA sequence: TGTGCCAGCAGCTCTCCGGACAGGGGATGGGATCAGCCCCAGCATTTT. As protein: CASSSPDRGWDQPQHF. The whole variable domain, remainder taken from reference TRBV7-2 and TRBJ1-5, is GAGVSQSPSNKVTEKGKDVELRCDPISGHTALYWYRQSLGQGLEFLIYFQGNSAPDKSGLPSDRFSAERTGGSVSTLTIQRTQQEDSAVYLCASSSPDRGWDQPQHFGDGTRLSIL.

This clone was detected a few times. Different DNA sequences within this sample yield the same CDR3. This chain joins TRBV6-1 and TRBJ2-7, with 9 bases matching TRBD1. Germline assignment: CDR1 MNHNS and CDR2 SASEGT. This CDR3 contains 14 residues. V lost 6 bases and J lost 2; bases outside the gene matches: 5. The CDR3: CASSRQGGAYEQYF. CDR3 in DNA: TGTGCCAGCAGCCGACAGGGGGGGGCCTACGAGCAGTACTTC.

DNA for the CDR3: TGTGCCAGCCAGGGGTTTCGGAATGAGCAGTTCTTC. Encoded protein: CASQGFRNEQFF. This chain joins TRBV18 and TRBJ2-1, with a possible D match to TRBD1 (6 bases). The CDR3 extends over 12 amino acids. Germline values: CDR1 KGHSH, CDR2 LQKENI. With 8 bases removed from V and 7 bases from J, the gap between germline ends came to 12 bases.

This chain links TRBV27 with TRBJ1-5, with 8 bases that match TRBD1. The V gene end was trimmed by 5 bases and the J gene end by 1 base; junction bases not matched to a gene: 16. The CDR3 is made up of 19 amino acids. Germline V gene data show CDR1 as MNHEY and CDR2 as SMNVEV (reference sequence). As DNA, the CDR3 is TGTGCCAGCAGTCCCCGGACAGGGTCAATTGCGGGAAGCAATCAGCCCCAGCATTTT. Amino acid sequence: CASSPRTGSIAGSNQPQHF.

This clone was seen just once. The rearrangement uses TRBV5-1 and TRBJ2-5; 8 bases are shared with TRBD2. CDR1 SGHRS and CDR2 YFSETQ come from the germline V gene. CDR3 size: 15 residues. The V segment lost 1 base and the J segment 5 bases; nucleotides outside the gene matches: 7. CDR3: CASSLTGLVGETQYF. CDR3 in DNA: TGCGCCAGCAGCTTGACGGGACTAGTAGGGGAGACCCAGTACTTC.

The V call is TRBV11-3, the J call TRBJ2-1, with 9 bases fitting TRBD2. This CDR3 spans 15 amino acids. Germline V gene lookup returns CDR1 SGHNT and CDR2 YENEEA. After removal of 5 bases from V and 8 bases from J, the junction contained 10 bases not matched to a gene. Written as DNA, the CDR3 is TGTGCCAGCAGCCCCGGGACTAGCTTACAGGATGAGCAGTTCTTC. This translates into CASSPGTSLQDEQFF.

The gene calls are TRBV4-3 and TRBJ2-5, with D possibly being TRBD2 (6 bases). Germline lookup yields CDR1 LGHNA and CDR2 YSLEER. V lost 4 bases, J lost 0 bases, and 15 bases lay in between. The CDR3 sequence is 16 residues long. CDR3 protein: CASSPGAGTDQETQYF. CDR3 in DNA: TGCGCCAGCAGCCCCGGGGCGGGAACAGACCAAGAGACCCAGTACTTC.

The chain is built from TRBV7-6 and TRBJ2-1, with a weak D call TRBD2 (6 bases). This CDR3 spans 16 amino acids. Germline V lookup: CDR1 SGHVS, CDR2 FNYEAQ. Trimming left V 2 bases short and J 4 bases short, with 15 bases between. CDR3 sequence reads: CASSLLAQTRYNEQFF. CDR3 coding DNA: TGTGCCAGCAGCTTACTAGCGCAGACACGGTACAATGAGCAGTTCTTC.

The V gene is TRBV7-2, the J gene TRBJ2-3, with TRBD1 matching over 7 bases. V was pared by 2 bases and J by 1 base, with 3 bases of the junction left unmatched. The CDR3 loop spans 15 amino acids. Per germline, CDR1 SGHTA and CDR2 FQGNSA. CDR3 in amino acids: CASSLRGHGTDTQYF. The CDR3 DNA follows: TGTGCCAGCAGCTTAAGGGGGCACGGCACAGATACGCAGTATTTT.

This clone was seen just once. V and J are TRBV6-5 and TRBJ2-5; 7 positions agree with TRBD2. With 0 bases clipped from V and 3 bases from J, the junction kept 7 bases outside the gene matches. Germline V gene sequence: CDR1 MNHEY, CDR2 SVGAGI. The CDR3 is 16 amino acids. The CDR3 is CASSYSYGDYEETQYF. The CDR3, as DNA: TGTGCCAGCAGTTACTCGTACGGGGACTACGAAGAGACCCAGTACTTC.

The chain combines TRBV29-1 with TRBJ2-7; TRBD2 aligns across 8 bases. The J segment lost 7 bases and the V segment lost 8 bases, leaving 13 bases of the junction unmatched. This CDR3 is built from 13 residues. The germline V gene encodes CDR1 SQVTM and CDR2 ANQGSEA. The CDR3, as DNA: TGCAGCACACGGCCCAGCGGGAGTAGTGAGCAGTACTTC. Its translation is CSTRPSGSSEQYF.

V is TRBV2 and J is TRBJ2-7, with 8 bases aligning to TRBD2. The CDR3 sequence is 14 residues long. J was trimmed by 2 bases and V by 7 bases; bases with no gene match: 7. The germline V gene has CDR1 SNHLY and CDR2 FYNNEI. CDR3 in DNA: TGTGCCAGCAAAGTGAGAGCGGGAGCCTACGAGCAGTACTTC. It specifies CASKVRAGAYEQYF.

The V gene is TRBV5-1, the J gene TRBJ2-1; 9 bases are a match to TRBD2. CDR1 is SGHRS and CDR2 is YFSETQ in the germline V gene. The CDR3 contains 14 residues. Unmatched junction bases numbered 2, after V lost 7 bases and J lost 0 bases. As DNA, the CDR3 is TGCGCCAGCTCGACTAGCGGCTCCTACAATGAGCAGTTCTTC. This sequence encodes CASSTSGSYNEQFF.

This clone appeared once. The rearrangement joins TRBV10-3 to TRBJ2-7, with TRBD2 identical over 8 bases. Germline V gene data show CDR1 as ENHRY and CDR2 as SYGVKD. The V segment lost 7 bases and the J segment 6 bases; nucleotides outside the gene matches: 8. The CDR3 loop spans 13 amino acids. The CDR3 DNA reads as TGTGCCATCAAACGGGAGGGCCCGTCCGAGCAGTACTTC. Encoded protein: CAIKREGPSEQYF.

V gene TRBV7-9 combines with J gene TRBJ2-2; 8 bases line up with TRBD1. Looked up from germline, CDR1 is SEHNR and CDR2 is FQNEAQ (reference sequence). Losses at the gene ends were 6 bases for V and 4 bases for J; bases not matched to a gene: 13. The CDR3 extends over 17 amino acids. The chain's CDR3 is CASRPTGGTGGTGELFF. CDR3 nucleotides: TGTGCCAGCAGGCCAACCGGCGGGACAGGCGGCACCGGGGAGCTGTTTTTT.

In this sample, this clone turned up once. Other DNA sequences within the sample encode an identical CDR3. This chain joins TRBV6-6 and TRBJ2-1; TRBD2 matches at 7 bases. The CDR3 runs to 15 residues. V lost 2 bases and J lost 1; bases outside the gene matches: 2. Germline loops: CDR1 MNHNY, CDR2 SVGAGI (reference sequence). CDR3 DNA: TGTGCCAGCAGTTACGGGGGGGGATCCTACAATGAGCAGTTCTTC. Its protein product is CASSYGGGSYNEQFF.

This sequence joins TRBV19 and TRBJ2-7; no clear D. The germline V and J ends were trimmed by 3 bases and 2 bases, with 11 bases remaining between them. This CDR3 is built from 14 residues. In germline, CDR1 is LNHDA, CDR2 SQIVND (reference sequence). For the CDR3, the DNA is TGTGCCAGTAGTATGGCCCGCGGTCCCTACGAGCAGTACTTC. It encodes CASSMARGPYEQYF.